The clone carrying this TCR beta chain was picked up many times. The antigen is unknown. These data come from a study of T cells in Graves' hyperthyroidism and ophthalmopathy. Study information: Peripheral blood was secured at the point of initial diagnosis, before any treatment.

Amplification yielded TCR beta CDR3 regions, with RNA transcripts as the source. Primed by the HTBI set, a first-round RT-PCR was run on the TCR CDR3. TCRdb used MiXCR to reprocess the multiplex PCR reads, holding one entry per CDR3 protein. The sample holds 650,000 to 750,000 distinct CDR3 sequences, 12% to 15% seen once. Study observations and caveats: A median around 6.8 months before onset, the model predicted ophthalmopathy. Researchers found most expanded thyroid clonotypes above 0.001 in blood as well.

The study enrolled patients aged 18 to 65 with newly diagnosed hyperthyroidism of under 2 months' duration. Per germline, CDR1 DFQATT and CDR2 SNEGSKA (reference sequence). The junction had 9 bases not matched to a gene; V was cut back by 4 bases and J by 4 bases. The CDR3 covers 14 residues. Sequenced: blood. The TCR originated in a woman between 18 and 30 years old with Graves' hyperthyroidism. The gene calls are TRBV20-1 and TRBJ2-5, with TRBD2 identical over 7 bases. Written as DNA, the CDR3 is TGCAGTGCTAAGAGGCGGGAGAGCGTAGAGACCCAGTACTTC. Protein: CSAKRRESVETQYF.